This T cell receptor (beta chain) is drawn from a study of CD8 T cells in ankylosing spondylitis. Findings of the study overall: One TCR beta motif, made up of several highly homologous variants, appeared characteristic of ankylosing spondylitis blood.

Comment on this clonotype: Its antigen is currently unknown.

TCRdb processed the 5' RACE reads anew with MiXCR; each CDR3 protein has one entry. Of 350,000 to 450,000 distinct CDR3 sequences in the sample, roughly 27% were seen once. Germline-derived CDR1 and CDR2 are SGDLS and YYNGEE. The CDR3 totals 13 residues. V lost 0 bases, J lost 4 bases, and 7 bases lay in between. The sequence derives from a male donor with ankylosing spondylitis. The J gene is TRBJ1-2, the V gene TRBV9, with D unresolved. The sequencing sample was made of blood, either unsorted or a sorted T cell fraction (not recorded which). CDR3 sequence reads: CASSVGPAYGYTF. CDR3 nucleotide sequence: TGTGCCAGCAGCGTAGGTCCAGCCTATGGCTACACCTTC.